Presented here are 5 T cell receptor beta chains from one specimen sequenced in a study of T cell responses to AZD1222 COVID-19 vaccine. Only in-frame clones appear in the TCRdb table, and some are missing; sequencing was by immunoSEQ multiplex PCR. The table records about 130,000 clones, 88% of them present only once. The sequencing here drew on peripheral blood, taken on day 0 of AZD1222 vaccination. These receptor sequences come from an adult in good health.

CDR3 loop: CASSPGGGRGPYQPQHF. For the CDR3, the DNA is TGCGCCAGCAGCCCCGGGGGAGGGCGAGGACCATATCAGCCCCAGCATTTT. This rearrangement joins TRBV4-1 to TRBJ1-5, with D possibly matching TRBD1 (5 bases). This CDR3 has 17 residues. The germline V gene has CDR1 MGHRA and CDR2 YSYEKL. Trimming pared 4 bases from V and 5 bases from J, leaving 21 bases between.

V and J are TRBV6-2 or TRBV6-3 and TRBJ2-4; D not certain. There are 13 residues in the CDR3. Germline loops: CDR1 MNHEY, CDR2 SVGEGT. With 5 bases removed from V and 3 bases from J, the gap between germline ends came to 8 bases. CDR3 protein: CASSDGVKNIQYF. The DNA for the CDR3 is TGTGCCAGCAGTGATGGGGTCAAAAACATTCAGTACTTC.

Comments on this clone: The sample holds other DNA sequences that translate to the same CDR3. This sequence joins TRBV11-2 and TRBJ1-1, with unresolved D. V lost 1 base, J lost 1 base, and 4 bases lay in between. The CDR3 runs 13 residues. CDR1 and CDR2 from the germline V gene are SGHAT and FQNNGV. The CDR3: CASSLGGNTEAFF. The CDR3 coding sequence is TGTGCCAGCAGCTTAGGAGGGAACACTGAAGCTTTCTTT.

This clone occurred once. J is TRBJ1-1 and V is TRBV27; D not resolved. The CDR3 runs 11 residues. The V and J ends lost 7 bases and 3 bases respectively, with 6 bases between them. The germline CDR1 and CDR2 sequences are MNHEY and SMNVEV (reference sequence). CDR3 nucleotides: TGTGCCAGCAAGAGTTACACTGAAGCTTTCTTT. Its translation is CASKSYTEAFF.

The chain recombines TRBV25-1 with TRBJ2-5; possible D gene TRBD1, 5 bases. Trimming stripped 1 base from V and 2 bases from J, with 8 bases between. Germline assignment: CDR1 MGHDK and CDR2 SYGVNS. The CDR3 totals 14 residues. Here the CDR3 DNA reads TGTGCCAGCAGTGAATTCAGGGTACAAGAGACCCAGTACTTC. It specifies CASSEFRVQETQYF. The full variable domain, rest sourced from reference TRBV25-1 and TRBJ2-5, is EADIYQTPRYLVIGTGKKITLECSQTMGHDKMYWYQQDPGMELHLIHYSYGVNSTEKGDLSSESTVSRIRTEHFPLTLESARPSHTSQYLCASSEFRVQETQYFGPGTRLLVL.